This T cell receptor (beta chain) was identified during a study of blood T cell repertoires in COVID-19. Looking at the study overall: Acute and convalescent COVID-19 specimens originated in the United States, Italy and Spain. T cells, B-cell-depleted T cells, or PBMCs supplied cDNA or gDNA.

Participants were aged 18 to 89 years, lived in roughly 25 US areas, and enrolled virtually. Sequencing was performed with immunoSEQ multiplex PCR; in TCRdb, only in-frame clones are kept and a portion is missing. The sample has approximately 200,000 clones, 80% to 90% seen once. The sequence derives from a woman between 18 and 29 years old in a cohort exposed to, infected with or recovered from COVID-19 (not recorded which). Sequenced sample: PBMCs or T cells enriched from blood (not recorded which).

The CDR3 DNA reads as TGTGCCAGCAGCTTAGTTCGAGGGGGTTACAATGAGCAGTTCTTC. Encoded protein: CASSLVRGGYNEQFF. V gene TRBV11-2 combines with J gene TRBJ2-1; TRBD1 might be the D (6 bases). The V end lost 1 base, the J end lost 4 bases, and 11 bases lay between the germline ends. CDR3 length: 15 amino acids. CDR1 is SGHAT and CDR2 is FQNNGV in the germline V gene.